This T cell receptor (beta chain) was sequenced during a study of memory CD4+ T cells and cytomegalovirus serostatus. Study-level background: Donors were healthy Belgian adults, several CMV seropositive and approximately 23 seronegative. Regarding the study as a whole: CD4+ memory repertoires contained about 40% of the roughly 150 reported CMV TCRbeta sequences.

Using immunoSEQ multiplex PCR, the repertoire was profiled, and TCRdb retains in-frame clones only, with some absent. The sample yields about 56,000 clones, roughly 87% seen once. The CDR3 consists of 13 residues. Germline V CDR1 and CDR2: SQVTM, ANQGSEA. With 4 bases clipped from V and 5 bases from J, the junction kept 4 bases outside the gene matches. The sort gate was single viable CD3+CD4+CD8-CD45RO+ cells for memory CD4+ T cells. Worth noting for this clone: Antigen unknown.

The sequence came from an adult in good health and CMV-seronegative. The chain links TRBV29-1 to TRBJ2-4; 8 positions agree with TRBD1. The sequencing input was memory CD4+ T cells from blood. The CDR3 is CSVVVRGQNIQYF. The CDR3 nucleotides are TGCAGCGTTGTTGTCAGGGGGCAAAACATTCAGTACTTC.